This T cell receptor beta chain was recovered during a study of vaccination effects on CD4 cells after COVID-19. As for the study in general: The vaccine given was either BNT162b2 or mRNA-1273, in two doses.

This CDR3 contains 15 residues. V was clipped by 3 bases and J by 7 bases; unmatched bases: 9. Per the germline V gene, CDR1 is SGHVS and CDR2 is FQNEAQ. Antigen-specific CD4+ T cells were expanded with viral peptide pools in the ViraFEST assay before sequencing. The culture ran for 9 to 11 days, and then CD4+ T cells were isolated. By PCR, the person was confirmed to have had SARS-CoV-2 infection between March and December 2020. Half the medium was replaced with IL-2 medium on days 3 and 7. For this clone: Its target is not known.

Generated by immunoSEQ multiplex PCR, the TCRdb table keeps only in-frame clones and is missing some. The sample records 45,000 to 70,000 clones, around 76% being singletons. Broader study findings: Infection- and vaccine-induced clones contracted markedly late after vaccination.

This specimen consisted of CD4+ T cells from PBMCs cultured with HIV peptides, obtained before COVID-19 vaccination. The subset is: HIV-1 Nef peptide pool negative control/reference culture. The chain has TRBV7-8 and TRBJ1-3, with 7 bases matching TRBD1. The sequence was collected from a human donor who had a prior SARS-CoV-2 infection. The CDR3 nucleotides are TGTGCCAGCAGCTTGCAAAGAACAGGGGACAACACCATATATTTT. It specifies CASSLQRTGDNTIYF.